This TCR beta chain was observed in a study of tumor T cells in aggressive B-cell lymphoma. V lost 8 bases and J lost 6, with 11 bases in between. This CDR3 is built from 13 residues. Germline loops: CDR1 KGHSH, CDR2 LQKENI. Only in-frame clones appear in the TCRdb table, and some are missing; sequencing was by immunoSEQ multiplex PCR. The sample holds 3,000 to 4,000 clones, around 94% seen once. The clonotype was recovered from an adult with diffuse large B cell lymphoma. V and J are TRBV18 and TRBJ2-6; weak D call: TRBD2 (5 bases). The source material was tumor tissue. CDR3 region: CASTAGEANVLTF. DNA for the CDR3: TGTGCCAGCACCGCCGGGGAGGCCAACGTCCTGACTTTC.